Presented here are 21 T cell receptor beta chains from one specimen sequenced in a study of T cell repertoires in ileal Crohn's disease. The protocol was immunoSEQ multiplex PCR, while the TCRdb copy is restricted to in-frame clones and leaves out a portion. The sample has more than 5,000 clones; around 76% are singletons. Time point given: inflamed ileum from the surgical specimen. Material for sequencing was ileal tissue. Receptor source: an adult with Crohn's disease.

V and J are TRBV4-1 and TRBJ2-7; D remains unclear. Looked up from germline, CDR1 is MGHRA and CDR2 is YSYEKL. Deletions cut 9 bases from V and 3 bases from J, with 12 bases between. This CDR3 has 12 amino acids. Here the CDR3 reads CASNCVSYEQYF. As DNA, the CDR3 is TGCGCCAGTAATTGTGTGAGCTACGAGCAGTACTTC.

The CDR3 sequence: CASSLAGQGPQPQHF. In DNA form, the CDR3 reads TGTGCCAGCAGCTTGGCGGGACAGGGCCCTCAGCCCCAGCATTTT. The gene calls are TRBV7-8 and TRBJ1-5; 9 bases agree with TRBD1. Per germline, CDR1 SGHVS and CDR2 FQNEAQ. The CDR3 covers 15 residues. The V segment lost 3 bases and the J segment 6 bases; nucleotides outside the gene matches: 6.

The chain has TRBV11-2 and TRBJ1-1; the D gene is possibly TRBD1 (5 bases). Trimming left V 0 bases short and J 1 base short, with 9 bases between. The germline CDR1 and CDR2 sequences are SGHAT and FQNNGV. The CDR3 sequence is 15 residues long. CDR3 sequence (DNA): TGTGCCAGCAGCTTAGATGGGGCAGGGAACACTGAAGCTTTCTTT. Residues: CASSLDGAGNTEAFF.

This rearrangement joins TRBV6-5 to TRBJ1-2, with 8 bases that match TRBD1. V shed 4 bases, J shed 2 bases, and the junction held 9 bases outside the gene matches. The CDR3 contains 16 residues. Germline V gene lookup returns CDR1 MNHEY and CDR2 SVGAGI. The CDR3 here is CASSSAGGAGNYGYTF. The DNA of the CDR3 is TGTGCCAGCAGTTCGGCAGGGGGCGCAGGCAACTATGGCTACACCTTC.

The chain uses TRBV5-1 and TRBJ2-3; 14 nucleotides agree with TRBD2. Trimming at V came to 4 bases and at J to 8 bases, leaving 6 bases not matched to a gene. This CDR3 has 15 amino acids. CDR1 and CDR2 (germline): SGHRS, YFSETQ. Here the CDR3 reads CASSVGTSGRGTQYF. The CDR3 nucleotides read TGCGCCAGCAGCGTAGGGACTAGCGGGAGAGGTACGCAGTATTTT. Full variable domain (missing parts from reference TRBV5-1 and TRBJ2-3): KAGVTQTPRYLIKTRGQQVTLSCSPISGHRSVSWYQQTPGQGLQFLFEYFSETQRNKGNFPGRFSGRQFSNSRSEMNVSTLELGDSALYLCASSVGTSGRGTQYFGPGTRLTVL.

The chain employs TRBV19 and TRBJ2-1; 7 nucleotides line up with TRBD2. Germline V lookup: CDR1 LNHDA, CDR2 SQIVND (reference sequence). CDR3 size: 15 residues. Trimming took 6 bases from V and 0 from J; bases not matched to a gene: 5. As DNA, the CDR3 is TGTGCCAGTAGGGAGGGACTAAACTCCTACAATGAGCAGTTCTTC. It specifies CASREGLNSYNEQFF.

The chain combines TRBV19 with TRBJ2-1; possibly TRBD1 for D (6 bases). The CDR3 totals 12 residues. In germline, CDR1 is LNHDA, CDR2 SQIVND (reference sequence). The V gene lost 5 bases and the J gene lost 8 bases, with 10 bases spanning the gap. The CDR3 DNA is TGTGCCAGTAGTGCACAGGGTGATGAGCAGTTCTTC. This sequence encodes CASSAQGDEQFF. Filled out from reference TRBV19 and TRBJ2-1, the complete variable domain reads DGGITQSPKYLFRKEGQNVTLSCEQNLNHDAMYWYRQDPGQGLRLIYYSQIVNDFQKGDIAEGYSVSREKKESFPLTVTSAQKNPTAFYLCASSAQGDEQFFGPGTRLTVL.

The rearrangement uses TRBV11-3 and TRBJ2-3; TRBD1 agrees at 9 bases. Looked up from germline, CDR1 is SGHNT and CDR2 is YENEEA. V trimming: 5 bases; J trimming: 3 bases; junction bases outside the gene matches: 6. The CDR3 sequence is 15 residues long. The CDR3 DNA reads as TGTGCCAGCAGCCTCGGGACAGGGAATACAGATACGCAGTATTTT. Translation: CASSLGTGNTDTQYF.

About this clone itself: This sample also contains other DNA sequences that code for the same CDR3. The chain carries TRBV6-4 and TRBJ2-1; a weak D match, TRBD2 (6 bases). Germline assignment: CDR1 MRHNA and CDR2 SNTAGT. V lost 6 bases to trimming and J lost 2 bases, with 14 bases between them. The CDR3 is 15 amino acids. The CDR3 coding sequence is TGTGCCAGCAGCCCCGGGACTGGGACCTACAATGAGCAGTTCTTC. Residues: CASSPGTGTYNEQFF.

The chain joins TRBV5-1 to TRBJ2-1; 12 nucleotides agree with TRBD2. Trimming removed 7 bases from V and 0 bases from J; junction bases left unmatched: 8. CDR1 is SGHRS and CDR2 is YFSETQ in the germline V gene. There are 17 residues in the CDR3. As DNA, the CDR3 is TGCGCCAGCTCCCGTACTAGCGGGGGGTCCTCCTACAATGAGCAGTTCTTC. Translating gives CASSRTSGGSSYNEQFF.

As regards this clone: The missing conserved phenylalanine or tryptophan at the end of this CDR3 makes a read error likely. No DNA is shown, since the ends of the CDR3 on it are uncertain; the CDR3 is the one TCRdb lists. This sequence joins TRBV5-6 and TRBJ1-1. CDR1 SGHDT and CDR2 YYEEEE come from the germline V gene. The CDR3 has 13 residues if both end residues are counted. The CDR3 sequence: CASSRGSDYQNSI.

The chain joins TRBV5-1 to TRBJ2-1, with 9 bases fitting TRBD1. The CDR3 extends over 15 amino acids. Germline-derived CDR1 and CDR2 are SGHRS and YFSETQ. Losses at the gene ends were 4 bases for V and 12 bases for J; bases not matched to a gene: 14. The CDR3 DNA reads TGCGCCAGCAGCCCAGGATGGGGACAGGGAATTTCGCAGTTCTTC. It is translated as CASSPGWGQGISQFF.

V is TRBV5-1 and J is TRBJ2-2, with D perhaps TRBD2 (5 bases). The length of the CDR3 is 14 residues. Trimming left V 5 bases short and J 0 bases short, with 8 bases between. Per the germline V gene, CDR1 is SGHRS and CDR2 is YFSETQ. CDR3 in DNA: TGCGCCAGCAGGGGAGACGCGAACACCGGGGAGCTGTTTTTT. Its translation: CASRGDANTGELFF.

The V gene is TRBV6-5, the J gene TRBJ2-5, with 10 nucleotides matching TRBD2. J was trimmed by 6 bases and V by 8 bases; bases with no gene match: 9. There are 14 residues in the CDR3. Per germline, CDR1 MNHEY and CDR2 SVGAGI. CDR3 region: CASGSLAGVKTQYF. The CDR3 DNA follows: TGTGCCAGCGGTTCTCTAGCGGGGGTGAAGACCCAGTACTTC.

The chain recombines TRBV7-2 with TRBJ2-3; no definite D call. The CDR3 consists of 15 residues. The germline CDR1 and CDR2 sequences are SGHTA and FQGNSA. V lost 5 bases to trimming and J lost 6 bases, with 18 bases between them. CDR3 loop: CASSTFVSLRDTQYF. CDR3 sequence (DNA): TGTGCCAGCAGCACCTTCGTGAGCCTCAGGGATACGCAGTATTTT.

This clone was seen a few times. The genes are TRBV7-8 and TRBJ2-1; 8 nucleotides line up with TRBD2. The CDR3 loop spans 15 amino acids. The V segment lost 2 bases and the J segment 7 bases; nucleotides outside the gene matches: 7. Per the germline V gene, CDR1 is SGHVS and CDR2 is FQNEAQ. CDR3 sequence (DNA): TGTGCCAGCAGCTTAACGGTAGCGGGACAAAATGAGCAGTTCTTC. Protein: CASSLTVAGQNEQFF.

The V call is TRBV21-1, the J call TRBJ2-2. TRBV21-1 is recorded as a pseudogene. There are 11 residues in the CDR3. CDR3 DNA: TGTGCAGATGGTTTTAACGGGGAGCTGTTTTTT. This sequence encodes CADGFNGELFF.

This clone was seen just once. The chain joins TRBV6-4 to TRBJ2-2; 7 nucleotides agree with TRBD2. Germline V gene lookup returns CDR1 MRHNA and CDR2 SNTAGT. The trim removed 0 bases at V and 4 bases at J, leaving 2 bases unmatched. The CDR3 runs to 15 residues. CDR3 nucleotides: TGTGCCAGCAGTGACTCTTGGGGGGGCACCGGGGAGCTGTTTTTT. This encodes CASSDSWGGTGELFF.

V gene TRBV20-1 combines with J gene TRBJ2-7; D not resolved. The V gene lost 5 bases and the J gene lost 2 bases, with 4 bases spanning the gap. The germline CDR1 and CDR2 sequences are DFQATT and SNEGSKA (reference sequence). CDR3 length equals 10 residues. CDR3 DNA: TGCAGTGCTGGAACCTACGAGCAGTACTTC. It is translated as CSAGTYEQYF.

This chain uses TRBV5-1 with TRBJ1-6; D unresolved. Germline CDR1 and CDR2: SGHRS and YFSETQ. CDR3 size: 16 residues. Trimming left V 5 bases short and J 3 bases short, with 15 bases between. The CDR3 bases are TGCGCCAGCAGAGTCAGGACCCTCGACTATAATTCACCCCTCCACTTT. It codes for CASRVRTLDYNSPLHF.

The chain is built from TRBV11-2 and TRBJ2-7, with 12 bases fitting TRBD2. CDR3 length: 15 amino acids. V lost 5 bases to trimming and J lost 3 bases; unmatched junction nucleotides: 5. Germline-derived CDR1 and CDR2 are SGHAT and FQNNGV. The CDR3 nucleotides are TGTGCCAGCAGCCCTAGACTAGCGGGAGACTACGAGCAGTACTTC. As protein: CASSPRLAGDYEQYF.